These 25 T cell receptor beta chains share one sample of origin, sequenced in a study of T cell repertoires in cytomegalovirus infection. TCRdb itself ran the reads through MiXCR, one entry per CDR3 protein. This sample carries approximately 490,000 distinct CDR3 sequences, 11% of them seen once, and the ten largest clones take 10% to 13%. The sequencing input was PBMCs. These TCRs come from a human donor in good health (CMV status not recorded). Some clones in this sample may be carry-over from other donors' samples.

The chain recombines TRBV5-6 with TRBJ2-7; TRBD1 is a possible D gene (6 bases). V was clipped by 3 bases and J by 0 bases, with 13 bases between them. CDR3 length: 15 residues. CDR1 and CDR2 (germline): SGHDT, YYEEEE. CDR3 amino acids: CASSSGPGASYEQYF. CDR3 nucleotides: TGTGCCAGCAGCTCGGGACCAGGGGCCTCCTACGAGCAGTACTTC.

This clonotype was counted only a few times. The chain carries TRBV5-1 and TRBJ2-3, with D tentatively TRBD1 (6 bases). The germline gives CDR1 SGHRS, CDR2 YFSETQ. The V gene lost 2 bases and the J gene lost 0 bases, with 10 bases spanning the gap. The CDR3 is 15 residues long. The CDR3 protein is CASSFGGSSTDTQYF. As DNA, the CDR3 is TGCGCCAGCAGCTTTGGGGGCTCTAGCACAGATACGCAGTATTTT.

This clonotype has at least ten counts. The chain links TRBV19 to TRBJ1-4, with 8 bases lining up with TRBD1. CDR1 and CDR2 from the germline V gene are LNHDA and SQIVND (reference sequence). The V and J ends lost 4 bases and 5 bases, in that order; junction bases with no gene match: 9. The CDR3 loop spans 16 amino acids. This CDR3 reads CASSTTRQGTNEKLFF. CDR3 DNA sequence: TGTGCCAGTAGTACCACTCGACAGGGGACGAATGAAAAACTGTTTTTT.

This clonotype was detected ten times or more. The gene calls are TRBV11-1 and TRBJ2-1; tentatively, D is TRBD1 (5 bases). The CDR3 consists of 17 residues. The germline CDR1 and CDR2 sequences are SGHAT and FQDESV (reference sequence). V lost 5 bases and J 3 bases, leaving 20 bases between the germline ends. The CDR3 coding sequence is TGTGCCAGCAGCGACCAGCAGGGCCAACCCTTCTACAATGAGCAGTTCTTC. This sequence encodes CASSDQQGQPFYNEQFF.

This clonotype was found many times. This chain uses TRBV4-1 with TRBJ2-1; TRBD2 aligns across 11 bases. The length of the CDR3 is 15 residues. V was pared by 4 bases and J by 5 bases, with 4 bases of the junction left unmatched. Germline CDR1 MGHRA, CDR2 YSYEKL. For the CDR3, the DNA is TGCGCCAGCAGCCTGACTAGCGGGGTTCACAATGAGCAGTTCTTC. Amino acids: CASSLTSGVHNEQFF.

In the case of this clonotype: A much larger clone differs from this one at a single base, so this may be a read error. The CDR3 region has the DNA TGTGCCAGAAGCTTAGACGACAGGACCCTCCACTTT. Translated, it gives CARSLDDRTLHF. The chain links TRBV7-9 to TRBJ1-6, with D perhaps TRBD1 (6 bases). CDR1 is SEHNR, CDR2 FQNEAQ, per germline (reference sequence). This CDR3 comprises 12 residues. Together with reference TRBV7-9 and TRBJ1-6, the CDR3 gives the full variable domain: DTGVSQNPRHKITKRGQNVTFRCDPISEHNRLYWYRQTLGQGPEFLTYFQNEAQLEKSRLLSDRFSAERPKGSFSTLEIQRTEQGDSAMYLCARSLDDRTLHFGNGTRLTVT.

In this sample, this clonotype turned up many times. V is TRBV7-2 and J is TRBJ2-3, with D unresolved. The ends were cut back, 5 bases at V and 5 bases at J, with 11 bases in the middle. Germline V gene data show CDR1 as SGHTA and CDR2 as FQGNSA. This CDR3 is built from 13 residues. CDR3 DNA sequence: TGTGCCAGCAGCGGAATTTGGGGAGATACGCAGTATTTT. Translated: CASSGIWGDTQYF.

Ten or more counts support this clonotype. The chain combines TRBV29-1 with TRBJ2-3; no reliable D call. The germline gives CDR1 SQVTM, CDR2 ANQGSEA. Between the trimmed V and J ends, which lost 4 bases and 2 bases, there was a span of 7 bases. This CDR3 region has 12 residues. The CDR3 sequence is CSVGAPTDTQYF. CDR3 sequence (DNA): TGCAGCGTTGGGGCACCCACAGATACGCAGTATTTT.

This clonotype was seen many times. This chain uses TRBV27 with TRBJ1-6; D is unresolved. CDR1 is MNHEY and CDR2 is SMNVEV in the germline V gene (reference sequence). CDR3 length: 14 amino acids. Trimming stripped 2 bases from V and 10 bases from J, with 12 bases between. CDR3 loop: CASSLTGSGSPLHF. The CDR3, as DNA: TGTGCCAGCAGTTTAACGGGAAGCGGATCACCCCTCCACTTT.

This clonotype was picked up many times. The CDR3 DNA follows: TGTGCCAGCAGCTTAGGGGCAGGGGGCGGTTCTGAAGCTTTCTTT. It is translated as CASSLGAGGGSEAFF. The J gene is TRBJ1-1, the V gene TRBV7-3; 8 nucleotides agree with TRBD1. The V and J ends lost 2 bases and 6 bases, in that order; junction bases with no gene match: 8. CDR1 is SGHTA, CDR2 FQGTGA, per germline. The CDR3 loop spans 15 amino acids.

There are a few counts of this clonotype. V gene TRBV12-3 or TRBV12-4 combines with J gene TRBJ2-2; a possible D gene is TRBD1 (5 bases). The germline V and J ends were trimmed by 1 base and 7 bases, with 16 bases remaining between them. The length of the CDR3 is 16 residues. The CDR3 DNA follows: TGTGCCAGCAGTTTAGTCCGTTTCAGGGCCAGCGGGGAGCTGTTTTTT. Translation gives CASSLVRFRASGELFF.

This clonotype was seen a few times. The genes are TRBV6-1 and TRBJ1-3; 10 bases match TRBD1. CDR1 MNHNS and CDR2 SASEGT come from the germline V gene. The CDR3 spans 15 residues. Germline trimming cut 11 bases from V and 7 bases from J; bases unmatched to any gene: 14. CDR3 bases: TGTGCCGGGAGGGGGACCGGGACAGGGGAGAACACCATATATTTT. Translating gives CAGRGTGTGENTIYF.

The chain uses TRBV12-5 and TRBJ2-7; 9 bases line up with TRBD2. CDR1 is LGHNT and CDR2 is FRNRAP in the germline V gene. The CDR3 contains 16 residues. V was pared by 6 bases and J by 5 bases, with 14 bases of the junction left unmatched. The DNA of the CDR3 is TGTGCTAGTGGCCTTATCAGCGGGGGGCCCTTCCACGAGCAGTACTTC. It yields the protein CASGLISGGPFHEQYF.

This clonotype was picked up many times. The chain recombines TRBV19 with TRBJ1-1; the D gene is possibly TRBD1 (6 bases). V gave up 6 bases and J gave up 1 base, with 12 bases separating them. CDR1 LNHDA and CDR2 SQIVND come from the germline V gene (reference sequence). CDR3 size: 14 residues. Here the CDR3 DNA reads TGTGCCAGTAGCGAGCCGGGGGCGAACACTGAAGCTTTCTTT. Encoded protein: CASSEPGANTEAFF.

This clonotype was picked up many times. This chain joins TRBV28 and TRBJ2-7; 7 bases are shared with TRBD2. The germline CDR1 and CDR2 sequences are MDHEN and SYDVKM. V shed 5 bases, J shed 3 bases, and the junction held 10 bases outside the gene matches. This CDR3 has 15 residues. The CDR3 spells CASSKGLAAYYEQYF. The CDR3 nucleotides are TGTGCCAGCAGTAAAGGGCTAGCGGCCTACTACGAGCAGTACTTC.

The sample holds many counts of this clonotype. The V and J genes are TRBV7-8 and TRBJ1-4, with 8 nucleotides matching TRBD1. The CDR3 is made up of 15 amino acids. Germline-derived CDR1 and CDR2 are SGHVS and FQNEAQ. J lost 8 bases, V lost 6 bases, and 11 bases had no gene match. The CDR3 bases are TGTGCCAGCAGTTCCCCGGGACAGGAGGGAGAAAAACTGTTTTTT. It specifies CASSSPGQEGEKLFF. The variable domain in full, with the rest retrieved from reference TRBV7-8 and TRBJ1-4, is GAGVSQSPRYKVAKRGQDVALRCDPISGHVSLFWYQQALGQGPEFLTYFQNEAQLDKSGLPSDRFFAERPEGSVSTLKIQRTQQEDSAVYLCASSSPGQEGEKLFFGSGTQLSVL.

This clonotype was found many times. V is TRBV19 and J is TRBJ2-2, with unresolved D. Germline CDR1 and CDR2: LNHDA and SQIVND (reference sequence). The CDR3 consists of 15 residues. V shed 11 bases and J shed 5 bases, with 21 bases lying between them. This chain's CDR3 is CAFPPGGVVTGELFF. Here the CDR3 DNA reads TGTGCCTTCCCACCGGGCGGAGTGGTAACCGGGGAGCTGTTTTTT. The complete variable domain, with remaining parts taken from reference TRBV19 and TRBJ2-2, reads DGGITQSPKYLFRKEGQNVTLSCEQNLNHDAMYWYRQDPGQGLRLIYYSQIVNDFQKGDIAEGYSVSREKKESFPLTVTSAQKNPTAFYLCAFPPGGVVTGELFFGEGSRLTVL.

This clonotype was picked up many times. J is TRBJ2-5 and V is TRBV12-3 or TRBV12-4; tentatively, D is TRBD2 (5 bases). The CDR3 runs to 16 residues. Deletions cut 2 bases from V and 5 bases from J, with 18 bases between. CDR3 protein: CASSLSGPIPGETQYF. CDR3 DNA sequence: TGTGCCAGCAGTTTAAGCGGTCCTATCCCCGGGGAGACCCAGTACTTC.

This clonotype appeared many times. The rearrangement joins TRBV12-3 or TRBV12-4 to TRBJ1-4, with D tentatively TRBD1 (5 bases). Trimming took 4 bases from V and 8 from J, leaving 11 bases between them. The CDR3 is 13 residues long. The CDR3 spells CASSYPGGEKLFF. The CDR3, as DNA: TGTGCCAGCAGTTACCCGGGGGGGGAAAAACTGTTTTTT.

The CDR3: CASSQETYEQYF. CDR3 DNA: TGTGCCAGCAGCCAGGAAACCTACGAGCAGTACTTC. The rearrangement links TRBV14 to TRBJ2-7; D not resolved. Per the germline V gene, CDR1 is SGHDN and CDR2 is FVKESK. The CDR3 runs 12 residues. Trimming stripped 3 bases from V and 2 bases from J, with 5 bases between. Based on the CDR3 plus reference TRBV14 and TRBJ2-7, the full variable domain is EAGVTQFPSHSVIEKGQTVTLRCDPISGHDNLYWYRRVMGKEIKFLLHFVKESKQDESGMPNNRFLAERTGGTYSTLKVQPAELEDSGVYFCASSQETYEQYFGPGTRLTVT.

This clonotype was observed at least ten times. The chain uses TRBV6-1 and TRBJ2-3; D remains unclear. Trimming stripped 0 bases from V and 6 bases from J, with 4 bases between. The CDR3 contains 12 residues. CDR1 MNHNS and CDR2 SASEGT come from the germline V gene. CDR3 in amino acids: CASSEAGDTQYF. CDR3 coding DNA: TGTGCCAGCAGTGAAGCGGGGGATACGCAGTATTTT.

This clonotype has just one count. A much larger clone differs from this one at a single base, so this may be a read error. V usage is TRBV25-1 and J usage is TRBJ2-7; 8 bases agree with TRBD1. This CDR3 is built from 15 residues. The germline V gene encodes CDR1 MGHDK and CDR2 SYGVNS. The V and J ends lost 8 bases and 1 base, in that order; junction bases with no gene match: 10. As DNA, the CDR3 is TGTGCCAGCCGGAGAGGGACAGGCATTTCCTACGAGCAGTACTTC. Encoded protein: CASRRGTGISYEQYF.

This clonotype was observed many times. V gene TRBV7-6 combines with J gene TRBJ2-1; maybe TRBD2 (6 bases). The V gene lost 5 bases and the J gene lost 11 bases, with 13 bases spanning the gap. CDR3 size: 12 residues. The germline CDR1 and CDR2 sequences are SGHVS and FNYEAQ. The CDR3 sequence is CASSPLARKQFF. The CDR3, as DNA: TGTGCCAGCAGCCCACTAGCCCGGAAGCAGTTCTTC.

This clonotype was seen many times. The rearrangement uses TRBV7-9 and TRBJ2-2; 12 bases agree with TRBD2. CDR3 size: 16 residues. Trimming at V came to 8 bases and at J to 8 bases, leaving 12 bases not matched to a gene. Germline lookup yields CDR1 SEHNR and CDR2 FQNEAQ (reference sequence). The CDR3 coding sequence is TGTGCCAGCCTTGCGCGGACTAGCGGGGCCCAGGGGGAGCTGTTTTTT. Its protein is CASLARTSGAQGELFF.

There are many counts of this clonotype. The chain couples TRBV2 to TRBJ2-5; D gene uncertain. CDR3 length: 11 amino acids. Trimming stripped 5 bases from V and 8 bases from J, with 9 bases between. Per germline, CDR1 SNHLY and CDR2 FYNNEI. CDR3 region: CASSTAKTQYF. For the CDR3, the DNA is TGTGCCAGCAGTACGGCTAAAACCCAGTACTTC.